This T cell receptor (beta chain) was observed in a study of T cells expressing NK-cell markers. General observations from the study: Four donors showed these clonotypes also leading the CD3+CD56-NKG2C+ fraction.

This CDR3 has 16 residues. Looked up from germline, CDR1 is DFQATT and CDR2 is SNEGSKA (reference sequence). TCRdb reanalyzed the 5' RACE reads and collapses them to one entry per CDR3 protein, without DNA. This sample's table has 500,000 to 700,000 distinct CDR3 sequences. About this clonotype: Its target is unknown.

The genes are TRBV20-1 and TRBJ1-5; TCRdb proposes TRBD1, but this gene call is untestable without DNA. Input material: blood T cells: a sorted CD56 or NKG2C T cell subset, CD4+ or CD8+ T cells, or bulk PBMC T cells (not recorded which). This receptor was obtained from a man younger than 35 in good health. The CDR3 region is CSAKRQGAFGNQPQHF.